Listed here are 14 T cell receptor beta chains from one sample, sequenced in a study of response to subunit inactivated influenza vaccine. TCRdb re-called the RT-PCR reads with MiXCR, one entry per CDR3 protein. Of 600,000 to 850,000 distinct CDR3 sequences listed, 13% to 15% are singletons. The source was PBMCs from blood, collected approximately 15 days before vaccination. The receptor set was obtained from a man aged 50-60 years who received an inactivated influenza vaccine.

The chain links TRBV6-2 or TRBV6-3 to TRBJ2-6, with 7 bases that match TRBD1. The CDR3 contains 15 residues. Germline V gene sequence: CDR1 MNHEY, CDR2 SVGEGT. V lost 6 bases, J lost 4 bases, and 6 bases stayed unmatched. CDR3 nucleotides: TGTGCCAGCAGATCAGACAGGGCCGGGGCCAACGTCCTGACTTTC. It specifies CASRSDRAGANVLTF.

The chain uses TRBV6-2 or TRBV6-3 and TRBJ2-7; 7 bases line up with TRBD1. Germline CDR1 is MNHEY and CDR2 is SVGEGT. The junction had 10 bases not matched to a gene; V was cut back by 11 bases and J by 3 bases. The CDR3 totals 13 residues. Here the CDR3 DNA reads TGTGCCGCTGGACAGGAGATATTCTACGAGCAGTACTTC. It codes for CAAGQEIFYEQYF.

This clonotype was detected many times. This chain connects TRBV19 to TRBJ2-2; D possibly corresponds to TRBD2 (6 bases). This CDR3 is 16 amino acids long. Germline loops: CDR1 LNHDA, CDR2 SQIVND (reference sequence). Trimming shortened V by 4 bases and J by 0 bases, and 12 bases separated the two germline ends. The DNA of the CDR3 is TGTGCCAGTAGTAGCGGACTACTGGCGAACACCGGGGAGCTGTTTTTT. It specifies CASSSGLLANTGELFF.

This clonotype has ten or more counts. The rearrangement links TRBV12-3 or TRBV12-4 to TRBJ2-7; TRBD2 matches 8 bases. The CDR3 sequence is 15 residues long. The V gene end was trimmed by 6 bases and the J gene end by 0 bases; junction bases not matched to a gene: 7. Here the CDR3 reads CASSRLALSSYEQYF. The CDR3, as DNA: TGTGCCAGCAGCCGACTAGCGCTTAGCTCCTACGAGCAGTACTTC.

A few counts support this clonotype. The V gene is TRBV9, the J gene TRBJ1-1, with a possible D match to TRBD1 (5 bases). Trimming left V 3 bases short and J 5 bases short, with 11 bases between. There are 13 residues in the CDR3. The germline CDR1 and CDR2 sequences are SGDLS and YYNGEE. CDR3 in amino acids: CASSARTSTEAFF. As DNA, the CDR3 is TGTGCCAGCAGCGCCCGGACAAGTACTGAAGCTTTCTTT.

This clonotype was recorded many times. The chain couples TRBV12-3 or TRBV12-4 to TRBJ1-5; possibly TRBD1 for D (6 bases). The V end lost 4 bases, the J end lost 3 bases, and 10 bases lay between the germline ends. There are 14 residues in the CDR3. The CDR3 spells CASSSTGYNQPQHF. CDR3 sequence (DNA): TGTGCCAGCAGTTCAACAGGGTACAATCAGCCCCAGCATTTT.

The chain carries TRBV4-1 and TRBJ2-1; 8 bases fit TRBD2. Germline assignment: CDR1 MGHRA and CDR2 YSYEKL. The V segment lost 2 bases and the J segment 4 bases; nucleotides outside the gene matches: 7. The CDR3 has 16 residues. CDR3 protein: CASSQRDSGEYNEQFF. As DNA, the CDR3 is TGCGCCAGCAGCCAACGTGATAGCGGGGAGTACAATGAGCAGTTCTTC.

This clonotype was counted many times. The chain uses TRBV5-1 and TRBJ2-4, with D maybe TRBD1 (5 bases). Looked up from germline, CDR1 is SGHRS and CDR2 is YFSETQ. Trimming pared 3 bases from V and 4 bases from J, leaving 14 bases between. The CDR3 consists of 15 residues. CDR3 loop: CASSWGPGPKNIQYF. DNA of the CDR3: TGCGCCAGCAGCTGGGGCCCGGGTCCTAAAAACATTCAGTACTTC. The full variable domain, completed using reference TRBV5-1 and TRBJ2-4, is KAGVTQTPRYLIKTRGQQVTLSCSPISGHRSVSWYQQTPGQGLQFLFEYFSETQRNKGNFPGRFSGRQFSNSRSEMNVSTLELGDSALYLCASSWGPGPKNIQYFGAGTRLSVL.

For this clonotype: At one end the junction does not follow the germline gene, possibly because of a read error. CDR3 in DNA: TGTGCCAGCAGCCCGTTAGCGGGACTTACCTACAATGAGCAGCTCTTC. Its protein product is CASSPLAGLTYNEQLF. This sequence joins TRBV7-2 and TRBJ2-1, with 8 bases aligning to TRBD2. This CDR3 comprises 16 residues. CDR1 and CDR2 from the germline V gene are SGHTA and FQGNSA.

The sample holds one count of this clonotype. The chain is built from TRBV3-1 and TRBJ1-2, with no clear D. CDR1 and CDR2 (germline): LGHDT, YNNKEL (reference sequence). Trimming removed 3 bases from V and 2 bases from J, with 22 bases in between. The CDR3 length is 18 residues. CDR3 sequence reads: CASSHEGQKLTENYGYTF. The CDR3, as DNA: TGTGCCAGCAGCCACGAGGGTCAGAAATTGACCGAAAACTATGGCTACACCTTC.

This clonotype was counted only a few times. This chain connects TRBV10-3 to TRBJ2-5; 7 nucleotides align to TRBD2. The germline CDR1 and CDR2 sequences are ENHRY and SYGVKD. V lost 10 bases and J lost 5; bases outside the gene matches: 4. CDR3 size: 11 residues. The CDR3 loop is CATQGGETQYF. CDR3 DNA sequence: TGTGCCACCCAGGGAGGGGAGACCCAGTACTTC.

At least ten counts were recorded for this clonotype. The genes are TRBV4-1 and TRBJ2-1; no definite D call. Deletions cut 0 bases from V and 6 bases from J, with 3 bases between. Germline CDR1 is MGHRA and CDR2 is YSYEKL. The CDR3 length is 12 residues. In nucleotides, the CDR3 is TGCGCCAGCAGCCAAGAGAGCAATGAGCAGTTCTTC. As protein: CASSQESNEQFF.

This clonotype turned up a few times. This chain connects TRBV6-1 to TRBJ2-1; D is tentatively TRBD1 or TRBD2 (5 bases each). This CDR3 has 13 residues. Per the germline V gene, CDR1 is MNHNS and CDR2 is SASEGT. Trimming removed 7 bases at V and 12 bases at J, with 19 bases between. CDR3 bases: TGTGCCAGCAAGACCGGGACCACACATTCGCAGTTCTTC. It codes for CASKTGTTHSQFF.

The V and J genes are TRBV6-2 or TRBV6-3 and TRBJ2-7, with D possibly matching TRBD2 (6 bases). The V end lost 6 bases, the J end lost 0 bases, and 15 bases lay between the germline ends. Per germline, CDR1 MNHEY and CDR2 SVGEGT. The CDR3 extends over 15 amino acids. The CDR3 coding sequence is TGTGCCAGCAGGAAAGGGACTGGCGGCTCCTACGAGCAGTACTTC. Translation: CASRKGTGGSYEQYF.